The subject of this entry is one T cell receptor beta chain. Its antigen is unknown. Sequence at one end of the junction differs from germline and may be a read error. This specimen comes from a study of blood T cell repertoires in COVID-19 (dated by TCRdb to the early 2020s). Describing the broader study: Samples covering the acute and convalescent phases of COVID-19 were provided by collaborators in the United States, Italy and Spain. The prospective study material was composed of cDNA or gDNA derived from T cells, B-cell-depleted T cells, or PBMCs. The dataset comprised deeply sampled blood TCRbeta repertoires from subjects exposed to, actively infected with, or recovered from COVID-19. The repertoires were made available in a free public database intended to serve as a resource for research on the immune response to SARS-CoV-2. The samples were drawn from the first 160 participants of the ongoing ImmuneRACE study and from about 1,200 subjects provided by 6 global collaborators. Nearly every sample came with metadata listing a de-identified subject ID, COVID-19 status, age in years and sex. Where available, HLA class I and class II types were taken from metadata supplied by the sample provider and were not determined by assay-based typing. Results the study describes overall, beyond this receptor: How much clinical and demographic metadata was included differed by source and by participant, and the metadata was provided uncurated.

The CDR3 runs 10 residues from the cysteine to the phenylalanine. Left in the record is the CDR3 DNA by itself, 30 bases read in frame from the first base. CDR1 and CDR2, looked up from the germline V gene, are MNHEY and SVGAGI. Collaborating institutions collected whole blood in K2EDTA tubes following their own protocols. Collaborator samples were shipped for TCRbeta analysis as frozen whole blood, isolated PBMCs, or DNA extracted from either sample type. TCRbeta CDR3 regions were amplified from genomic DNA using the immunoSEQ Assay, a bias-controlled multiplex PCR. On the authors' methods: Within the assay, amplification of reference gene primers was used to estimate how many nucleated cells each sample contained. To quantify the absolute abundance of each unique TCRbeta CDR3 rearrangement, sequence reads were collapsed and filtered. Productive Simpson clonality was computed per sample as the square root of Simpson's diversity index over productive rearrangements. The immuneACCESS repertoire file appears here via TCRdb, limited to in-frame rearrangements. These files lack a portion of the clones; in checked studies, under half of the deficit traces to unresolved V genes, and the cause of the others is not known. D and trimming were read from the DNA, whereas the V and J calls and clone size are those reported in that table. Recorded for this sample are more than 150,000 clones; 84% of them occurred a single time. Of the sample, 11% to 15% is held by the ten largest clones.

What was sequenced was peripheral blood. The sequence was collected from a young man with active or convalescent COVID-19. The V and J genes are TRBV6-5 and TRBJ1-2; the D gene cannot be resolved reliably. CDR3 protein: CASSSSVPAF. The DNA is as follows: TGTGCCAGCAGTTCGAGTGTCCCGGCCTTC.